The 8 T cell receptor beta chains below come from one sample, sequenced in a study of CDR3 diversity in severe acne. TCRdb redid the calling of the PCR reads with MiXCR, one entry per CDR3 protein. The data contain approximately 90,000 distinct CDR3 sequences, 45% to 50% of them seen just once; the ten biggest clones take up roughly 10%. Input material: blood. Source of these receptors: a male donor with severe acne vulgaris.

There are many counts of this clonotype. This chain links TRBV6-2 or TRBV6-3 with TRBJ1-5; D gene unclear. The germline V and J ends were trimmed by 5 bases and 0 bases, with 11 bases remaining between them. Germline-derived CDR1 and CDR2 are MNHEY and SVGEGT. CDR3 length: 15 amino acids. In DNA form, the CDR3 reads TGTGCCAGCAGTGCCTTAACTTATAGCAATCAGCCCCAGCATTTT. It translates to CASSALTYSNQPQHF.

This clonotype was detected many times. This chain joins TRBV29-1 and TRBJ1-2, with TRBD1 matching 7 bases. This CDR3 has 14 amino acids. With 1 base clipped from V and 2 bases from J, the junction kept 4 bases outside the gene matches. CDR1 is SQVTM, CDR2 ANQGSEA, per germline. DNA for the CDR3: TGCAGCGTTGAAGCTTTGGGACAGAACTATGGCTACACCTTC. Protein: CSVEALGQNYGYTF. Full variable domain (missing parts from reference TRBV29-1 and TRBJ1-2): SAVISQKPSRDICQRGTSLTIQCQVDSQVTMMFWYRQQPGQSLTLIATANQGSEATYESGFVIDKFPISRPNLTFSTLTVSNMSPEDSSIYLCSVEALGQNYGYTFGSGTRLTVV.

Concerning this clonotype itself: A much larger clone lies one base from this, so it may be a read error. The chain has TRBV5-1 and TRBJ2-7; 8 bases map to TRBD2. There are 15 residues in the CDR3. The V gene's germline CDR1 is SGHRS and CDR2 YFSETQ. Germline trimming cut 1 base from V and 7 bases from J; bases unmatched to any gene: 10. CDR3 amino acids: CASSLPLAGNREQYV. As DNA, the CDR3 is TGCGCCAGCAGCTTGCCGCTAGCGGGTAATAGGGAGCAGTACGTC.

This clonotype was picked up one time. This chain joins TRBV28 and TRBJ2-5; 9 bases line up with TRBD1. CDR3 length: 15 amino acids. Germline loops: CDR1 MDHEN, CDR2 SYDVKM. V gave up 6 bases and J gave up 5 bases; unmatched junction bases: 10. CDR3 sequence reads: CASSYPGTGFETQYF. CDR3 in DNA: TGTGCCAGCAGCTACCCCGGGACAGGGTTTGAGACCCAGTACTTC.

The table lists this clonotype with many counts. The chain uses TRBV12-3 or TRBV12-4 and TRBJ2-2, with no clear D. The V and J ends lost 1 base and 2 bases respectively, with 8 bases between them. The CDR3 runs 15 residues. CDR3 region: CASSLGVRNTGELFF. The CDR3 bases are TGTGCCAGCAGTTTAGGTGTCAGAAACACCGGGGAGCTGTTTTTT.

This clonotype was seen ten or more times. This rearrangement joins TRBV14 to TRBJ2-7, with no clear D. Germline V CDR1 and CDR2: SGHDN, FVKESK. V was pared by 2 bases and J by 1 base, with 6 bases between. The CDR3 covers 13 residues. CDR3 coding DNA: TGTGCCAGCAGCCAAATCTTATCCTACGAGCAGTACTTC. The encoded protein is CASSQILSYEQYF.

This clonotype was counted at least ten times. The gene calls are TRBV6-6 and TRBJ2-1; D not resolved. The CDR3 contains 14 residues. V lost 5 bases and J 9 bases, leaving 17 bases between the germline ends. Germline V gene lookup returns CDR1 MNHNY and CDR2 SVGAGI (reference sequence). CDR3 loop: CASSLTLVVGEQFF. Here the CDR3 DNA reads TGTGCCAGCAGTCTGACGTTGGTCGTGGGTGAGCAGTTCTTC.

J is TRBJ2-5 and V is TRBV18; D is unresolved. CDR1 is KGHSH, CDR2 LQKENI, per germline. With 1 base removed from V and 8 bases from J, the gap between germline ends came to 11 bases. The CDR3 loop spans 13 amino acids. The CDR3 DNA sequence: TGTGCCAGCTCACCACGGTCTATGGAAACCCAGTACTTC. It encodes CASSPRSMETQYF.